This T cell receptor beta chain was captured in a study of blood T cell repertoires in COVID-19. TCRdb keeps only in-frame clones here, not all; method: immunoSEQ multiplex PCR. The data contain about 250,000 clones, roughly 80% of them singletons. Per germline, CDR1 LNHDA and CDR2 SQIVND (reference sequence). V shed 7 bases and J shed 0 bases, with 10 bases lying between them. This CDR3 has 14 amino acids. The V call is TRBV19, the J call TRBJ2-1, with D unresolved. Material: peripheral blood. The receptor was isolated from a woman older than 75 with acute or convalescent COVID-19. CDR3 sequence (DNA): TGTGCCAGTAAAAACCCGAGCTCCTACAATGAGCAGTTCTTC. Its protein is CASKNPSSYNEQFF.